These 27 T cell receptor beta chains were sequenced from one sample in a study of CD8+ T cells in alopecia areata. Investigators isolated RNA and reverse transcribed it into cDNA to act as the sequencing template. Using immunoSEQ multiplex PCR, the repertoire was profiled, and TCRdb retains in-frame clones only, with some absent. The table shows about 5,400 clones, with 71% occurring only once. Treatment given: oral pan-JAK inhibitor, 5-10 mg twice daily. Alopecia areata patients had lesional scalp punch biopsies and peripheral blood taken from them. The material sequenced was skin, taken at week 24, from a patient treated with tofacitinib. The origin of the receptors is a human donor with alopecia areata.

The chain has TRBV11-2 and TRBJ1-2; D remains ambiguous. The germline V gene encodes CDR1 SGHAT and CDR2 FQNNGV. Trimming cost V 4 bases and J 3 bases, with 3 bases left between them. This CDR3 spans 11 amino acids. As DNA, the CDR3 is TGTGCCAGCAGCTCCTACTATGGCTACACCTTC. This encodes CASSSYYGYTF.

CDR3 region: CASSAAIGTGVEKLFF. The CDR3 nucleotides are TGTGCCAGCAGCGCCGCGATCGGGACAGGGGTTGAAAAACTGTTTTTT. The genes are TRBV7-9 and TRBJ1-4; TRBD1 matches 10 bases. Germline-derived CDR1 and CDR2 are SEHNR and FQNEAQ (reference sequence). The V segment lost 5 bases and the J segment 7 bases; nucleotides outside the gene matches: 10. The CDR3 runs to 16 residues.

CDR3 amino acids: CASSLARGYNEQFF. CDR3 nucleotides: TGTGCCAGCAGCTTAGCGCGAGGCTACAATGAGCAGTTCTTC. The gene calls are TRBV11-2 and TRBJ2-1; D is unresolved. The CDR3 has 14 amino acids. V lost 1 base and J lost 3, with 7 bases in between. Germline V gene sequence: CDR1 SGHAT, CDR2 FQNNGV.

The rearrangement links TRBV10-3 to TRBJ1-2; D gene ambiguous. CDR1 is ENHRY, CDR2 SYGVKD, per germline. V was shortened by 3 bases and J by 4 bases, with 9 bases between the two germline ends. This CDR3 has 13 residues. The CDR3, as DNA: TGTGCCATCAGTGAAGGAAGAGCCTATGGCTACACCTTC. This translates into CAISEGRAYGYTF.

This clone was counted a single time. V is TRBV6-5 and J is TRBJ2-2; D call uncertain. The V and J ends lost 5 bases and 5 bases respectively, with 6 bases between them. Germline V gene data show CDR1 as MNHEY and CDR2 as SVGAGI. The CDR3 loop spans 12 amino acids. In DNA form, the CDR3 reads TGTGCCAGCAGTCGTAATACCGGGGAGCTGTTTTTT. As protein: CASSRNTGELFF.

The chain links TRBV6-5 to TRBJ1-1, with D unresolved. V was trimmed by 4 bases and J by 4 bases, leaving 16 bases between them. CDR1 and CDR2 from the germline V gene are MNHEY and SVGAGI. This CDR3 is built from 15 residues. The CDR3 is CASSSWHIRGTEAFF. For the CDR3, the DNA is TGTGCCAGCAGTTCCTGGCATATCCGGGGCACTGAAGCTTTCTTT.

A few counts support this clone. The chain is built from TRBV29-1 and TRBJ2-3, with 8 bases that match TRBD2. The CDR3 consists of 14 residues. V lost 7 bases to trimming and J lost 2 bases; unmatched junction nucleotides: 8. Germline loops: CDR1 SQVTM, CDR2 ANQGSEA. The CDR3 DNA reads TGCAGCGGGCGAAGCGGGGGTTACACAGATACGCAGTATTTT. Its translation: CSGRSGGYTDTQYF.

Only a few counts were recorded for this clone. The junction departs from the called germline gene at one end, perhaps through a read error. The same CDR3 also results from other DNA sequences found in this sample. This chain links TRBV9 with TRBJ2-2; 9 nucleotides agree with TRBD2. The CDR3 spans 17 residues. The germline gives CDR1 SGDLS, CDR2 YYNGEE. CDR3 DNA: TGCGCCAGCAGCGTAGTACGCGGGGGGGTTTCGGCCGGGGAGCTGTTTTTT. This gives the protein CASSVVRGGVSAGELFF.

J is TRBJ2-6 and V is TRBV6-6; a possible D gene is TRBD1 (5 bases). Germline assignment: CDR1 MNHNY and CDR2 SVGAGI (reference sequence). This CDR3 contains 15 residues. Trimming removed 2 bases at V and 4 bases at J, with 9 bases between. CDR3 DNA sequence: TGTGCCAGCAGTTACAGGGGTGCAGGGGCCAACGTCCTGACTTTC. Translating gives CASSYRGAGANVLTF.

The chain combines TRBV5-4 with TRBJ2-7, with TRBD2 as a possible D gene (6 bases). This CDR3 has 16 amino acids. Germline V gene sequence: CDR1 SGHNT, CDR2 YYREEE (reference sequence). V gave up 3 bases and J gave up 0 bases, with 16 bases separating them. The DNA of the CDR3 is TGTGCCAGCAGCTGGGGCGGCAGACTAGGCTCCTACGAGCAGTACTTC. Its protein product is CASSWGGRLGSYEQYF.

The V gene is TRBV6-1, the J gene TRBJ2-3; 14 bases agree with TRBD2. The CDR3 spans 15 residues. J lost 4 bases, V lost 4 bases, and 1 base had no gene match. Germline lookup yields CDR1 MNHNS and CDR2 SASEGT. CDR3 coding DNA: TGTGCCAGCAGTGGACTAGCGGGGGGGCCAGATACGCAGTATTTT. Amino acids: CASSGLAGGPDTQYF.

Written as DNA, the CDR3 is TGTGCCAGCAGGAAGGACAGTGCCAATCAGCCCCAGCATTTT. Its protein product is CASRKDSANQPQHF. The genes are TRBV6-6 and TRBJ1-5; TRBD1 might be the D (6 bases). The V gene lost 6 bases and the J gene lost 3 bases, with 12 bases spanning the gap. Looked up from germline, CDR1 is MNHNY and CDR2 is SVGAGI (reference sequence). This CDR3 spans 14 amino acids.

This chain uses TRBV6-1 with TRBJ1-5; tentatively, D is TRBD1 (5 bases). V gave up 5 bases and J gave up 2 bases, with 10 bases separating them. This CDR3 is 14 amino acids long. Per germline, CDR1 MNHNS and CDR2 SASEGT. The CDR3 sequence: CASSSTGGNQPQHF. CDR3 coding DNA: TGTGCCAGCAGTTCCACAGGAGGCAATCAGCCCCAGCATTTT.

This clone was seen only a few times. The chain is built from TRBV2 and TRBJ1-2; no definite D call. The V end lost 5 bases, the J end lost 0 bases, and 13 bases lay between the germline ends. The germline gives CDR1 SNHLY, CDR2 FYNNEI. This CDR3 region has 15 residues. The DNA for the CDR3 is TGTGCCAGCAGTCCGGTACCTCCCGCTAACTATGGCTACACCTTC. It translates to CASSPVPPANYGYTF.

This chain connects TRBV6-6 to TRBJ2-1; D is unresolved. CDR3 length: 15 residues. CDR1 is MNHNY, CDR2 SVGAGI, per germline (reference sequence). Trimming took 5 bases from V and 0 from J, leaving 11 bases between them. The CDR3 DNA follows: TGTGCCAGCAGTCCTTCGAGACACTCCTACAATGAGCAGTTCTTC. It codes for CASSPSRHSYNEQFF.

This clone was recorded only once. The gene calls are TRBV5-1 and TRBJ2-3; 9 positions match TRBD1. V trimming: 1 base; J trimming: 3 bases; junction bases outside the gene matches: 3. Germline V CDR1 and CDR2: SGHRS, YFSETQ. The CDR3 runs 15 residues. CDR3 loop: CASSLLGQGTDTQYF. The CDR3 DNA reads as TGCGCCAGCAGCTTGTTGGGACAGGGTACAGATACGCAGTATTTT.

V gene TRBV15 combines with J gene TRBJ1-2; D gene unclear. The CDR3 is 18 amino acids. With 4 bases removed from V and 6 bases from J, the gap between germline ends came to 27 bases. From germline, CDR1 is LNHNV and CDR2 YYDKDF (reference sequence). The CDR3: CATSMLQELGFEFHGYTF. Here the CDR3 DNA reads TGTGCCACCAGCATGTTGCAGGAGTTGGGTTTTGAATTCCATGGCTACACCTTC.

The chain links TRBV6-6 to TRBJ1-1, with D unclear. V was trimmed by 5 bases and J by 7 bases, leaving 11 bases between them. There are 12 residues in the CDR3. Germline CDR1 MNHNY, CDR2 SVGAGI (reference sequence). CDR3 coding DNA: TGTGCCAGCAGTCGCACAGCGAATGAAGCTTTCTTT. This encodes CASSRTANEAFF.

This rearrangement joins TRBV7-3 to TRBJ1-1; 7 bases agree with TRBD1. CDR3 length: 16 residues. V lost 1 base and J lost 0; bases outside the gene matches: 5. Germline CDR1 is SGHTA and CDR2 is FQGTGA. CDR3 residues: CASSLRPGGLNTEAFF. CDR3 bases: TGTGCCAGCAGCTTAAGGCCAGGGGGGTTGAACACTGAAGCTTTCTTT.

The chain recombines TRBV29-1 with TRBJ2-5; 7 nucleotides align to TRBD1. The germline gives CDR1 SQVTM, CDR2 ANQGSEA. The junction had 7 bases not matched to a gene; V was cut back by 7 bases and J by 5 bases. The length of the CDR3 is 12 residues. As DNA, the CDR3 is TGCAGCGCTCGACAGGGTGTCGAGACCCAGTACTTC. This codes for CSARQGVETQYF.

Only one count was recorded for this clone. The chain recombines TRBV9 with TRBJ1-1; D uncertain. V shed 4 bases and J shed 3 bases, with 16 bases lying between them. Germline assignment: CDR1 SGDLS and CDR2 YYNGEE. There are 15 residues in the CDR3. CDR3 in DNA: TGTGCCAGCAGCACCGAGGACGCCTGGGACACTGAAGCTTTCTTT. Translated: CASSTEDAWDTEAFF.

The V and J genes are TRBV19 and TRBJ1-1; D ambiguous. V was pared by 5 bases and J by 1 base, with 11 bases between. The germline V gene has CDR1 LNHDA and CDR2 SQIVND (reference sequence). The CDR3 consists of 14 residues. The CDR3 loop reads CASSLLGGNTEAFF. Written as DNA, the CDR3 is TGTGCCAGTAGTCTCCTTGGCGGGAACACTGAAGCTTTCTTT.

This chain joins TRBV5-1 and TRBJ2-7, with a possible D match to TRBD2 (5 bases). Germline CDR1 reads SGHRS; CDR2 reads YFSETQ. The V end was cut by 5 bases, the J end by 3 bases, with 15 bases between. The CDR3 has 14 residues. CDR3: CASSRDPDLYEQYF. The CDR3 coding sequence is TGCGCCAGCAGTCGGGATCCCGATCTCTACGAGCAGTACTTC. The variable domain in full, completed from reference TRBV5-1 and TRBJ2-7, reads KAGVTQTPRYLIKTRGQQVTLSCSPISGHRSVSWYQQTPGQGLQFLFEYFSETQRNKGNFPGRFSGRQFSNSRSEMNVSTLELGDSALYLCASSRDPDLYEQYFGPGTRLTVT.

This chain links TRBV6-1 with TRBJ1-1, with D possibly TRBD1 on 5 matching bases. CDR1 and CDR2 from the germline V gene are MNHNS and SASEGT. V lost 4 bases to trimming and J lost 1 base, with 16 bases between them. The CDR3 consists of 16 residues. CDR3 coding DNA: TGTGCCAGCAGTGTTAAGCCGGGACCTACGAACACTGAAGCTTTCTTT. Translating gives CASSVKPGPTNTEAFF.

This sequence joins TRBV7-2 and TRBJ2-7; D gene uncertain. The germline gives CDR1 SGHTA, CDR2 FQGNSA. This CDR3 has 13 residues. V was clipped by 4 bases and J by 6 bases, with 13 bases between them. The CDR3 DNA follows: TGTGCCAGCAGCTGGGCAGGTATGGGCGAGCAGTACTTC. It is translated as CASSWAGMGEQYF.

The chain employs TRBV7-9 and TRBJ1-1; D gene unclear. Trimming pared 2 bases from V and 1 base from J, leaving 8 bases between. Germline V gene sequence: CDR1 SEHNR, CDR2 FQNEAQ (reference sequence). The CDR3 length is 14 residues. In nucleotides, the CDR3 is TGTGCCAGCAGCTTATTCAACTCGAACACTGAAGCTTTCTTT. Its translation: CASSLFNSNTEAFF.

This clone was seen a handful of times. The V gene is TRBV6-5, the J gene TRBJ2-3, with no clear D. The CDR3 consists of 11 residues. Germline V gene lookup returns CDR1 MNHEY and CDR2 SVGAGI. Trimming left V 7 bases short and J 6 bases short, with 8 bases between. The CDR3 nucleotides read TGTGCCAGCACCCGGCGGGATACGCAGTATTTT. Amino acid sequence: CASTRRDTQYF.